Here is one TCR beta chain with its context. As yet, its antigen is unknown. This record belongs to a study of OX40 agonist ivuxolimab in advanced cancers. Study in general: Three patients responded partially, comprising one with hepatocellular carcinoma and two with cutaneous melanoma. Study-wide results and limits: Some patients without response likewise showed low normalized clonal expansion. Researchers report that CD8+ T cells had, on average, more expanded clones than CD4+.

The germline V gene has CDR1 SEHNR and CDR2 FQNEAQ (reference sequence). V lost 5 bases and J lost 9, with 14 bases in between. The CDR3 extends over 13 amino acids. Some clones are missing from TCRdb's copy, which holds only in-frame ones; the method was immunoSEQ multiplex PCR. The sample lists some 66,000 clones; 75% to 90% were seen once. The source of this sequence is an adult with an advanced solid tumor such as melanoma, head and neck, liver or kidney cancer. The rearrangement uses TRBV7-9 and TRBJ2-1, with D tentatively TRBD2 (6 bases). The source was CD4+ or CD8+ T cells sorted from blood, collected in a trial of the OX40 agonist ivuxolimab. CDR3 sequence reads: CASSLTSGLEQFF. The CDR3 nucleotides read TGTGCCAGCAGCCTGACTAGTGGTCTTGAGCAGTTCTTC.